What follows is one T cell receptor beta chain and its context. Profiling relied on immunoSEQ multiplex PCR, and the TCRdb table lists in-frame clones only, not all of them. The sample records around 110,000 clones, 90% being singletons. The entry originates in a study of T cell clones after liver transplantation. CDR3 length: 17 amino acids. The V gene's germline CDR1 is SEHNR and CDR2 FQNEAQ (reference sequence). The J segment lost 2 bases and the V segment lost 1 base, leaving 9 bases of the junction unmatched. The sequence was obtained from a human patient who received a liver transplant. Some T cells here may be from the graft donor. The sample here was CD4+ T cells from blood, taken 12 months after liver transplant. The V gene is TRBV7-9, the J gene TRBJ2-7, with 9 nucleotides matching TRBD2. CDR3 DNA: TGTGCCAGCAGCTTAGAGGGCCGGCTAGCGGGAACCTACGAGCAGTACTTC. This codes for CASSLEGRLAGTYEQYF.